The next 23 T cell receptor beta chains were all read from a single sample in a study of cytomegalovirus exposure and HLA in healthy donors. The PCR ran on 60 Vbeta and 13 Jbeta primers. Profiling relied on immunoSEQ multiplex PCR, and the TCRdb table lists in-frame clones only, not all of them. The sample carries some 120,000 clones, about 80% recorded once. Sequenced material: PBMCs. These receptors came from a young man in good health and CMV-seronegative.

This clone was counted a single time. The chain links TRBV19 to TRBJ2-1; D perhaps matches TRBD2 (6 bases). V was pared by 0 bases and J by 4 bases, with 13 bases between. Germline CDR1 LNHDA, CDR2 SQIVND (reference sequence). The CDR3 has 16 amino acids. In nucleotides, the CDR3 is TGTGCCAGTAGTATAGATAGGGCTAGCGTGTACAATGAGCAGTTCTTC. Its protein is CASSIDRASVYNEQFF. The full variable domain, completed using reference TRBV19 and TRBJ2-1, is DGGITQSPKYLFRKEGQNVTLSCEQNLNHDAMYWYRQDPGQGLRLIYYSQIVNDFQKGDIAEGYSVSREKKESFPLTVTSAQKNPTAFYLCASSIDRASVYNEQFFGPGTRLTVL.

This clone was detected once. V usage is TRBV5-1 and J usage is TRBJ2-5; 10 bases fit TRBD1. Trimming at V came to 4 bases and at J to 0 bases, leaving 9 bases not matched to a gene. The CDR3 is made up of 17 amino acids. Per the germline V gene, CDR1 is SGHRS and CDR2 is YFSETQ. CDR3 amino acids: CASSLYRTGGNQETQYF. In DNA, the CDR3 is TGCGCCAGCAGCCTATACCGGACAGGGGGGAACCAAGAGACCCAGTACTTC.

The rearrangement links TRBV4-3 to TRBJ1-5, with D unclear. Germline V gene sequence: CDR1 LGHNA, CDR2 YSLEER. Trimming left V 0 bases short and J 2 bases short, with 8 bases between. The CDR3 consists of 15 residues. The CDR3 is CASSQDIGGNQPQHF. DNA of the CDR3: TGCGCCAGCAGCCAAGATATCGGGGGCAATCAGCCCCAGCATTTT.

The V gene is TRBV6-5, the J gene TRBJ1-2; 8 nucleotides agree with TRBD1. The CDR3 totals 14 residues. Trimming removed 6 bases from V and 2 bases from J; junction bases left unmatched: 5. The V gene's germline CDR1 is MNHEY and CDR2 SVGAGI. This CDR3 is CASRIDRGNYGYTF. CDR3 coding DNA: TGTGCCAGCAGGATAGACAGGGGAAACTATGGCTACACCTTC.

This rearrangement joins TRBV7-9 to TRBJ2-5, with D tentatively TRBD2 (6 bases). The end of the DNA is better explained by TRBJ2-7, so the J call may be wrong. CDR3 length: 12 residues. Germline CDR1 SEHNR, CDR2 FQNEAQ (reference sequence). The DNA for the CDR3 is TGTGCCAGCAGCTTGGGACTCAACGAGCAGTACTTC. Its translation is CASSLGLNEQYF.

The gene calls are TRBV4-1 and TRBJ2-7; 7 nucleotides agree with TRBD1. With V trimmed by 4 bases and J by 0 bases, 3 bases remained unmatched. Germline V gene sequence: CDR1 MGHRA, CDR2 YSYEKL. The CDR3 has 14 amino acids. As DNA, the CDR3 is TGCGCCAGCAGCCTCCAGGGGGTCTCCTACGAGCAGTACTTC. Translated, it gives CASSLQGVSYEQYF.

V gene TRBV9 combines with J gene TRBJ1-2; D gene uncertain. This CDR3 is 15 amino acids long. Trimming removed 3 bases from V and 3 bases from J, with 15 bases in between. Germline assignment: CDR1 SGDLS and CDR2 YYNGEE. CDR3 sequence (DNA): TGTGCCAGCAGCGGAGGGAGTGGCGGTGACTATGGCTACACCTTC. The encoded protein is CASSGGSGGDYGYTF. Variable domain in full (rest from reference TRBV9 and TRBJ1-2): DSGVTQTPKHLITATGQRVTLRCSPRSGDLSVYWYQQSLDQGLQFLIQYYNGEERAKGNILERFSAQQFPDLHSELNLSSLELGDSALYFCASSGGSGGDYGYTFGSGTRLTVV.

CDR3 region: CASELSRGGTGNTIYF. The CDR3 nucleotides read TGTGCCAGCGAACTCTCCCGGGGGGGCACTGGAAACACCATATATTTT. The rearrangement links TRBV7-2 to TRBJ1-3, with a weak D call TRBD1 (6 bases). The CDR3 extends over 16 amino acids. Trimming took off 8 bases at V and 2 bases at J, with 19 bases between the two ends. Per the germline V gene, CDR1 is SGHTA and CDR2 is FQGNSA.

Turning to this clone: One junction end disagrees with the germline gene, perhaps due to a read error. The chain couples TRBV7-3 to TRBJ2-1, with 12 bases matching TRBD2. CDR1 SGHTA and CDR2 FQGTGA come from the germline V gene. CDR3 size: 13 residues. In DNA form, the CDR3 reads TGTGCCAGCAGCCCTCCTCTAGCGGGAGGGCAGATCTTC. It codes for CASSPPLAGGQIF.

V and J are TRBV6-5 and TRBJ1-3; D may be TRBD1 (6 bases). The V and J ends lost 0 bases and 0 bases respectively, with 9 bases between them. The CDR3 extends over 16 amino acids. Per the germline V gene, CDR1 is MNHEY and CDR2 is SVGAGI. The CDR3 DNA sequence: TGTGCCAGCAGTTACTCCACAGGGTCCTCTGGAAACACCATATATTTT. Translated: CASSYSTGSSGNTIYF.

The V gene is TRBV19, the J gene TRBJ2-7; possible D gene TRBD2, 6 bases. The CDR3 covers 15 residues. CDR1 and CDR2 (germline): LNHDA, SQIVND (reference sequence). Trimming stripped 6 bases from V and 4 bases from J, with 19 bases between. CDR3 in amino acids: CASSSANGREYEQYF. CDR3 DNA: TGTGCCAGTAGCTCAGCTAACGGGAGAGAGTACGAGCAGTACTTC. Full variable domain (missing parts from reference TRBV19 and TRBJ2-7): DGGITQSPKYLFRKEGQNVTLSCEQNLNHDAMYWYRQDPGQGLRLIYYSQIVNDFQKGDIAEGYSVSREKKESFPLTVTSAQKNPTAFYLCASSSANGREYEQYFGPGTRLTVT.

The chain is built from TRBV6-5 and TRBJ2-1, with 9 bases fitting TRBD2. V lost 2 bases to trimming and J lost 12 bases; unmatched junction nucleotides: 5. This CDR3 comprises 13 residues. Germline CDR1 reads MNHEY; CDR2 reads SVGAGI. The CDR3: CASSYEAGGGQFF. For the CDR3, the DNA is TGTGCCAGCAGTTACGAGGCGGGAGGGGGGCAGTTCTTC.

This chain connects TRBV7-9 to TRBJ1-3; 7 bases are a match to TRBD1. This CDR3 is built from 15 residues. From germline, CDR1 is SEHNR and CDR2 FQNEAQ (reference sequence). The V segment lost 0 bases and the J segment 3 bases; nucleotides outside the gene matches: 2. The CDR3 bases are TGTGCCAGCAGCTTAGCAGGGGGCCGTGGAAACACCATATATTTT. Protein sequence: CASSLAGGRGNTIYF.

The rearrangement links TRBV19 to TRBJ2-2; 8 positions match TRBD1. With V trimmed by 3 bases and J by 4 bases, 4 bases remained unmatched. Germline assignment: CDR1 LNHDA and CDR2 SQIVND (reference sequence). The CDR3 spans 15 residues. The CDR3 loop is CASSIQGATTGELFF. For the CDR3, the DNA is TGTGCCAGTAGTATTCAGGGGGCGACCACCGGGGAGCTGTTTTTT.

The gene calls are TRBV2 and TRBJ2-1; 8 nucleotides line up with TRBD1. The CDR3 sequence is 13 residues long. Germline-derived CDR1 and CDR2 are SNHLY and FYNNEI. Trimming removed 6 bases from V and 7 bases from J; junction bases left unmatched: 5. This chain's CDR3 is CASRRQGWNEQFF. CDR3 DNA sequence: TGTGCCAGCAGGAGACAGGGGTGGAATGAGCAGTTCTTC. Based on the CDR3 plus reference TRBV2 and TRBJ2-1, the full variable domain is EPEVTQTPSHQVTQMGQEVILRCVPISNHLYFYWYRQILGQKVEFLVSFYNNEISEKSEIFDDQFSVERPDGSNFTLKIRSTKLEDSAMYFCASRRQGWNEQFFGPGTRLTVL.

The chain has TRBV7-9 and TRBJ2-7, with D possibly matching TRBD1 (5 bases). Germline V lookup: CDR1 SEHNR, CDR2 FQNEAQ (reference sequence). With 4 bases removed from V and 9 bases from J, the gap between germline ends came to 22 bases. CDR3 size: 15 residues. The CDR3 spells CASSSFGSRALGQYV. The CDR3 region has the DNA TGTGCCAGCAGCTCCTTCGGGTCCAGGGCGCTAGGGCAGTACGTC.

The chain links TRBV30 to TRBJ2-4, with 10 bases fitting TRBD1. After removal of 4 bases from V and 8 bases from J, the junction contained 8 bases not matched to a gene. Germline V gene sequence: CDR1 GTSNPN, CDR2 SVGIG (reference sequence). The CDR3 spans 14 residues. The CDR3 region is CAWTNLGQGDIQYF. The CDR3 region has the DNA TGTGCCTGGACAAACCTAGGACAGGGGGACATTCAGTACTTC.

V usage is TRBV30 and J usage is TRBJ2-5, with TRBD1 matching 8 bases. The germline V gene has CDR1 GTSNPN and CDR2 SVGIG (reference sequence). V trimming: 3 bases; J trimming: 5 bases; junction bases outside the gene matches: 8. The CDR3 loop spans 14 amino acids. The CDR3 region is CAWSHDRGRETQYF. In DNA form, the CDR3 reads TGTGCCTGGAGCCATGACAGGGGTCGGGAGACCCAGTACTTC.

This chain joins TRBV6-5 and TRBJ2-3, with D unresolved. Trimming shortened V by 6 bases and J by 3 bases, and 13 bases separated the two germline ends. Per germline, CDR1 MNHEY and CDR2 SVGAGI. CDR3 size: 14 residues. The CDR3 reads CASSAIPGTDTQYF. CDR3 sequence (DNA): TGTGCCAGCAGCGCGATACCCGGGACAGATACGCAGTATTTT.

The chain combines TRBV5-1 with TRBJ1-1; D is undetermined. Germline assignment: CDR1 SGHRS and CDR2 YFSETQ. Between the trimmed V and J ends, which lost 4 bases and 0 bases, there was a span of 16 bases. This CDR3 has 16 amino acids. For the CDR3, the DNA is TGCGCCAGCAGCCTTGGAGGGCGCGGCCTGAACACTGAAGCTTTCTTT. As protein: CASSLGGRGLNTEAFF.

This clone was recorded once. The CDR3 reads CASSLFDSLVETQYF. The CDR3 bases are TGTGCCAGCAGCTTATTCGACTCCCTGGTGGAGACCCAGTACTTC. The J gene is TRBJ2-5, the V gene TRBV5-5, with no clear D. V lost 2 bases to trimming and J lost 5 bases, with 16 bases between them. Germline V CDR1 and CDR2: SGHKS, YYEKEE (reference sequence). CDR3 length: 15 residues.

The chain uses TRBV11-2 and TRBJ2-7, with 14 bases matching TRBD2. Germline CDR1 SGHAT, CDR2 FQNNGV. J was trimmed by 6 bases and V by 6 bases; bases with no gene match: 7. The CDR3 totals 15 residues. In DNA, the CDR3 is TGTGCCAGCAGGACCGGGACTAGCGGGAGTGGCGAGCAGTACTTC. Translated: CASRTGTSGSGEQYF.

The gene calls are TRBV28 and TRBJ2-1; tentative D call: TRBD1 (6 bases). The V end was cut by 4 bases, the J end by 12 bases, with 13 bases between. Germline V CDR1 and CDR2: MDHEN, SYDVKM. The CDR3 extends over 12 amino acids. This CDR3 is CASSSGTITQFF. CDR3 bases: TGTGCCAGCAGTTCCGGGACAATTACGCAGTTCTTC.